The T cell receptor (beta chain) described here comes from a study of blood T cells in healthy people across ages. For the second PCR, which ran for about 7 to 12 cycles, a sample-barcoded 5' primer and a J-beta primer mix were used. Via MiXCR, TCRdb re-called the 5' RACE reads, giving one row per CDR3 protein. The table has some 1.8 million distinct CDR3 sequences, 30% to 40% seen once. The CDR3 runs 15 residues. Trimming stripped 4 bases from V and 4 bases from J, with 11 bases between. Germline assignment: CDR1 SGHTA and CDR2 FQGNSA. On this clonotype: Its antigen remains unidentified.

Study outcomes and limitations: TCR beta diversity correlated strongly with naive T cell percentage. Getting older went along with TCR beta diversity per million T cells dropping roughly linearly.

This rearrangement joins TRBV7-2 to TRBJ1-6; D is ambiguous. The sequenced material came from blood. The clonotype originates from a human donor in good health. This CDR3 reads CASSSPNRYNSPLHF. CDR3 DNA sequence: TGTGCCAGCAGCTCACCCAACAGATATAATTCACCCCTCCACTTT.